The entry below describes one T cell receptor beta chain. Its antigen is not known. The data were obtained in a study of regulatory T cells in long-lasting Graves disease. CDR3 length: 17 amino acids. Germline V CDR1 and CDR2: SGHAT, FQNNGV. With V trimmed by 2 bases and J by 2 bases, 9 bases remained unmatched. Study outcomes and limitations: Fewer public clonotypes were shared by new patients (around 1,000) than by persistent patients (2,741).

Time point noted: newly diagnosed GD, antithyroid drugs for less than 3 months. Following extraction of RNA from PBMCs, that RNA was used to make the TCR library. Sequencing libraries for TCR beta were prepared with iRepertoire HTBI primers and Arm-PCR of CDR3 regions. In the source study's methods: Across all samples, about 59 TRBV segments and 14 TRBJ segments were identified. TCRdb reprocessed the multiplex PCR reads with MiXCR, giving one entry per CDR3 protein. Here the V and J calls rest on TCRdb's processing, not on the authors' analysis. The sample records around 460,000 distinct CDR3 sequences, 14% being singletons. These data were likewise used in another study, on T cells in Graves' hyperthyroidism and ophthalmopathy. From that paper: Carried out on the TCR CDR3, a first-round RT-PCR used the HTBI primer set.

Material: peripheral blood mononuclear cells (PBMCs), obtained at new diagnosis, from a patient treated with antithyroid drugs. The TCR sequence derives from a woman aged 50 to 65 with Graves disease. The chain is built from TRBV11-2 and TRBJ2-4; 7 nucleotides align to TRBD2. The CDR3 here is CASSLNAGASPKNIQYF. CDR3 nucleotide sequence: TGTGCCAGCAGCTTAAATGCGGGAGCCTCCCCCAAAAACATTCAGTACTTC. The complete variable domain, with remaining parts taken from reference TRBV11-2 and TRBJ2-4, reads EAGVAQSPRYKIIEKRQSVAFWCNPISGHATLYWYQQILGQGPKLLIQFQNNGVVDDSQLPKDRFSAERLKGVDSTLKIQPAKLEDSAVYLCASSLNAGASPKNIQYFGAGTRLSVL.